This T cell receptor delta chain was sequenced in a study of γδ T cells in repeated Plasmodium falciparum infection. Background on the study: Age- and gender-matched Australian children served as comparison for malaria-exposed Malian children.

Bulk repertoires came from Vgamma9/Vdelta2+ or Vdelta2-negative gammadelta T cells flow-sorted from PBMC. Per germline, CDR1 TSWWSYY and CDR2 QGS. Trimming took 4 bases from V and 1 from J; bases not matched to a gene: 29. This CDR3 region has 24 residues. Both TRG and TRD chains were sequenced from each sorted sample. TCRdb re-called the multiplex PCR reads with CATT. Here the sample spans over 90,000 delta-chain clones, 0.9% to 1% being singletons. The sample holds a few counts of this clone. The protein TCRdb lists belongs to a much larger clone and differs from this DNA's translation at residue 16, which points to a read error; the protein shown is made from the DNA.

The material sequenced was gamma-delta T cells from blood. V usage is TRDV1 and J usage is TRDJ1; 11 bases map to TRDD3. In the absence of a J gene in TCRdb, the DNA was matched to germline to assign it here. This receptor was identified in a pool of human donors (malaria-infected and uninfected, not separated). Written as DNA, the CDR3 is TGTGCTCTTGGGGTTTGTTCCTACGCTACGAGAAACTGGGGGATAGCAGGATTCACCGATAAACTCATCTTT. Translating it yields CALGVCSYATRNWGIAGFTDKLIF.